This TCR beta chain was recovered during a study of blood T cell repertoires in COVID-19. Across the study: The study drew acute and convalescent COVID-19 samples from the United States, Italy and Spain. The analysed material was cDNA or gDNA that came from T cells, B-cell-depleted T cells, or PBMCs.

Per the original data handling: Amplification of reference gene primers provided the estimated nucleated cell counts. Here immunoSEQ multiplex PCR was the method, and the copy in TCRdb shows in-frame clones only, minus some. That table is the source of V, J and clone size, and D and trimming were worked out from the DNA. The sample yields over 200,000 clones, more than 80% seen once. V was clipped by 1 base and J by 7 bases, with 10 bases between them. Per germline, CDR1 MGHRA and CDR2 YSYEKL. The CDR3 runs 14 residues. The sequencing input was peripheral blood. This clonotype was sampled from a woman aged 25 to 39 with COVID-19, enrolled during active disease. The chain combines TRBV4-1 with TRBJ2-2; the D gene is possibly TRBD2 (5 bases). For the CDR3, the DNA is TGCGCCAGCAGCCAAGTAACGGGGAGCGGGGAGCTGTTTTTT. Its protein is CASSQVTGSGELFF.